The sequence of this T cell receptor beta chain was determined in a study of read filtering for tumor transcriptome and immune sequencing. Across the study: After DNase treatment, RNA was made into whole-transcriptome libraries. Broader study findings: IR-seq and RNA-seq agreed better without single-read clonotypes. The CD138-negative fraction was mixed bone marrow immune cells, not pure T cells.

The library was built from around 400 ng RNA with molecular barcoded adaptors for alpha/delta and beta/gamma chains. TCRdb ran MiXCR on the reads and lists one entry per CDR3 protein. The repertoire holds 62,000 or so distinct CDR3 sequences, 20% to 25% seen once, with about 17% in the top ten. For this clonotype: What it binds is not known.

The CDR3 is 11 amino acids. With 4 bases removed from V and 3 bases from J, the gap between germline ends came to 4 bases. CDR1 is LNHDA and CDR2 is SQIVND in the germline V gene (reference sequence). The rearrangement joins TRBV19 to TRBJ2-7; D is unresolved. The sample comprised a population of CD138-negative cells sorted from bone marrow. The receptor comes from a donor over 35 with multiple myeloma. The CDR3 bases are TGTGCCAGTAGTAACCACTACGAGCAGTACTTC. Its protein product is CASSNHYEQYF.